These T cell receptor beta chains were read from a single sample in a study of lymphopenia after photon versus proton radiotherapy. The data were produced by immunoSEQ multiplex PCR, yet TCRdb's version contains in-frame clones alone and is incomplete. The sample records about 22,000 clones, roughly 90% being singletons. The sequencing here drew on peripheral blood, taken from a patient treated with proton-based radiotherapy. The receptor set was obtained from a man of 80 years or more with esophageal cancer. Both conserved end residues are part of each CDR3. D genes are given only for firm matches. Clone size is given for some rows only: seen once, a few or many times, or a class if the clone is expanded.

DNA	CDR3	D	size	length	V	J
TGTGCCAGCAGTTTTCGGGGGAGTGCTCAGCCCCAGCATTTT	CASSFRGSAQPQHF	-	-	14	TRBV27	TRBJ1-5
TGTGCCAGCAGTGATCGTGGGGGCAAGCCCCAGCATTTT	CASSDRGGKPQHF	-	-	13	TRBV2	TRBJ1-5
TGTGCCAGCAGCTTACTGGACAGGGTGCACACCGGGGAGCTGTTTTTT	CASSLLDRVHTGELFF	TRBD1	-	16	TRBV7-6	TRBJ2-2
TGTGCCTGGAGCATACTGCCCGCTGTCGATGAGCAGTTCTTC	CAWSILPAVDEQFF	-	-	14	TRBV30	TRBJ2-1
TGTGCCAGCAGCGAGACGACTGATAGCAATCAGCCCCAGCATTTT	CASSETTDSNQPQHF	-	-	15	TRBV6-4	TRBJ1-5
TGTGCCAGCAGCTTGGGCGGAGGGGGTGGCTACACCTTC	CASSLGGGGGYTF	-	once	13	TRBV5-6	TRBJ1-2
TGTGCCAGCAGCTACACCCTCGGACTAGCGGGAGCTTGGACGCAGTATTTT	CASSYTLGLAGAWTQYF	TRBD2	-	17	TRBV7-9	TRBJ2-3
TGTGCCATCACAGGACAGGGCGATGAGCAGTTCTTC	CAITGQGDEQFF	TRBD1	-	12	TRBV10-3	TRBJ2-1
TGTGCCAGCTCACCTATACCGGACGGTCGTGGGTTCAATGAGCAGTTCTTC	CASSPIPDGRGFNEQFF	-	-	17	TRBV18	TRBJ2-1
TGCGCCAGCAGCCAATCGTGGAGCTCTGGGGCCAACGTCCTGACTTTC	CASSQSWSSGANVLTF	-	-	16	TRBV4-3	TRBJ2-6
TGCGCCAGCAGCCAGACGCGGTTCGGGACAGGGTTCGATGAGCAGTTCTTC	CASSQTRFGTGFDEQFF	TRBD1	-	17	TRBV4-1	TRBJ2-1
TGCAGCGTTGGTGTGGCTTCGACAGCGGGACTGTTTTTT	CSVGVASTAGLFF	-	-	13	TRBV29-1	TRBJ1-4
TGTGCCATCGGGCGGGACCCTAGGGATACGCAGTATTTT	CAIGRDPRDTQYF	-	-	13	TRBV10-3	TRBJ2-3
TGTGCCAGCAGCCTGACTAGCTCAATTACAGATACGCAGTATTTT	CASSLTSSITDTQYF	TRBD2	-	15	TRBV6-1	TRBJ2-3
TGTGCCAGCAGCCTCAACCCCGGCGACGCAGGCTATGGCTACACCTTC	CASSLNPGDAGYGYTF	-	-	16	TRBV11-2	TRBJ1-2
TGTGCCAGCAGTTTACTCAGGTCTAGCGGGAAGTACGAGCAGTACTTC	CASSLLRSSGKYEQYF	TRBD2	once	16	TRBV27	TRBJ2-7
TGTGCCAGCAGCTTAGAGGCAGGGGATGCCCCCTACGAGCAGTACTTC	CASSLEAGDAPYEQYF	-	-	16	TRBV7-2	TRBJ2-7
TGTGCCAGCCGCATTGTATGGTCCGGGGAGCTGTTTTTT	CASRIVWSGELFF	-	-	13	TRBV5-5	TRBJ2-2
TGTGCCAGCAGCTTAGCTATTAGTACCACCGGGGAGCTGTTTTTT	CASSLAISTTGELFF	-	-	15	TRBV7-9	TRBJ2-2
TGCGCCAGCAGCCAAGATCGGGGCAGGGGCGGTAGGGAAAAACTGTTTTTT	CASSQDRGRGGREKLFF	-	-	17	TRBV4-3	TRBJ1-4
TGTGCCAGCAGCTTCGGGAACACCGGGGAGCTGTTTTTT	CASSFGNTGELFF	-	-	13	TRBV7-2	TRBJ2-2
TGTGCCAGCAGCTTAGTACGTACTACGGACAGTCGTCGTCATACGCAGTATTTT	CASSLVRTTDSRRHTQYF	-	-	18	TRBV7-9	TRBJ2-3
TGTGCCAGCCGGGACCTCAACACAGATACGCAGTATTTT	CASRDLNTDTQYF	-	few	13	TRBV10-3	TRBJ2-3